This paragraph reports one T cell receptor (beta chain). These data are taken from a study of identical twins. V gave up 3 bases and J gave up 6 bases, with 9 bases separating them. This CDR3 spans 12 amino acids. CDR1 and CDR2 (germline): DFQATT, SNEGSKA (reference sequence). TCRdb used MiXCR to reprocess the 5' RACE reads, holding one entry per CDR3 protein. The table has 600,000 to 800,000 distinct CDR3 sequences, around 20% seen once; the top ten hold 4.3%. These sequences were also reported in another study, on T cells expressing NK-cell markers. According to that study: These clonotypes additionally ranked first within the CD3+CD56-NKG2C+ fraction of a few donors. Clones of NKG2C+ T cells that had expanded were of unclear HCMV specificity.

The receptor comes from a woman aged 18-35 years in good health. The sequencing input was PBMCs. This chain uses TRBV20-1 with TRBJ2-4; D perhaps matches TRBD2 (6 bases). DNA of the CDR3: TGCAGTGCTAGGACTAGTACAAACATTCAGTACTTC. Translation: CSARTSTNIQYF.